The T cell receptor beta chain described here comes from a study of monozygotic twins with inflammatory bowel disease. Overall study findings and caveats: With others, IBD patients shared fewer clonotypes than healthy twins did, especially with disease activity. IBD patients carried less diverse TCRbeta repertoires (inverse Simpson) than healthy co-twins.

The template-switching step introduced UMIs that carried a 6-nucleotide sample barcode. Following a re-call of the 5' RACE reads, TCRdb has one entry per CDR3 protein and lacks DNA. The listing contains 300,000 to 400,000 distinct CDR3 sequences. The blood volume drawn from each donor was roughly 2.5 ml. CDR1 is SGHNT and CDR2 is YENEEA in the germline V gene. The CDR3 sequence is 15 residues long. Regarding this clonotype: The antigen is unknown.

The sample consisted of blood. The genes are TRBV11-3 and TRBJ2-1; as DNA is missing, the TRBD1 call by TCRdb cannot be tested. The receptor was isolated from a human donor with ulcerative colitis or Crohn's disease, or a healthy co-twin of an affected twin (not recorded which). CDR3 region: CASSYGAGGSNEQFF.